This T cell receptor (beta chain) originates from a study of T cells in Graves' hyperthyroidism and ophthalmopathy. In the study overall: The authors collected peripheral blood at initial diagnosis, before any treatment. Study-level findings and limits: Blood held most thyroid clonotypes expanded above 0.001 frequency. Model-based prediction identified ophthalmopathy a median approximately 6 months prior to its onset.

From RNA transcripts, TCR beta CDR3 regions were amplified. Primed by the HTBI set, a first-round RT-PCR was run on the TCR CDR3. TCRdb recomputed calls from the multiplex PCR reads with MiXCR, one row per CDR3 protein. Counted here are around 690,000 distinct CDR3 sequences, 17% occurring once; the ten biggest clones make up around a sixth. CDR1 is SGHAT and CDR2 is FQNNGV in the germline V gene. With 5 bases clipped from V and 4 bases from J, the junction kept 17 bases outside the gene matches. The CDR3 runs to 20 residues. There are many counts of this clonotype. Its specificity is not known. Diagnostic decisions used clinical symptoms, serum thyroxine and TRAb, thyroid ultrasound and orbital computed tomography.

The clonotype originates from a man aged 50-60 years with Graves' hyperthyroidism. The sample was blood. This chain uses TRBV11-2 with TRBJ2-1, with 13 bases lining up with TRBD2. The CDR3 reads CASSTRLLAGGPGVYNEQFF. The CDR3 nucleotides are TGTGCCAGCAGCACGCGGCTACTAGCGGGAGGGCCAGGAGTTTACAATGAGCAGTTCTTC.